This T cell receptor beta chain emerged from a study of siplizumab effects on memory and regulatory T cells. Study-wide results and limits: Contribution to the alloresponse seemed major for naive T cells, which also seemed more diverse than memory cells. Few alloreactive clones mapped to unstimulated subsets. Mean Treg-derived proportions of mappable alloreactive CD4+ clones were 68.8% for siplizumab and about 30% for controls.

CDR3 size: 13 residues. Looked up from germline, CDR1 is MGHDK and CDR2 is SYGVNS. The V gene end was trimmed by 8 bases and the J gene end by 1 base; junction bases not matched to a gene: 5. As for this clone: As yet, its antigen is unknown.

The study assayed roughly 91,000 TCR templates per sample. Sequencing was performed with immunoSEQ multiplex PCR; in TCRdb, only in-frame clones are kept and a portion is missing. Of around 100,000 clones listed, about 91% are singletons. The TCR sequence derives from a human donor in good health. Sequencing input: CD4+ T cells sorted from blood. The chain carries TRBV25-1 and TRBJ2-7; 7 bases are shared with TRBD2. The CDR3 reads CASPLGGSYEQYF. The CDR3 region has the DNA TGTGCCAGCCCTCTGGGGGGGTCCTACGAGCAGTACTTC.